This T cell receptor beta chain was documented in a study of vaccination effects on CD4 cells after COVID-19. A single count supports this clone. Its specificity is unknown. Study-wide points: Sampling in the study covered few convalescent patients and included no early post-infection timepoints. Late post-vaccination, clones induced by infection and those induced by vaccine underwent marked clonal contraction.

ViraFEST assay sequencing came after antigen-specific CD4+ T cells were expanded with viral peptide pools. With roughly 10 days of culture completed, CD4+ T cells were isolated. Only in-frame clones appear in the TCRdb table, and some are missing; sequencing was by immunoSEQ multiplex PCR. The data hold 50,000 to 65,000 clones, with roughly 79% observed a single time. V dropped 2 bases and J dropped 4; count of bases not matched to a gene: 3. CDR3 size: 14 residues. The V gene's germline CDR1 is SGHTA and CDR2 FQGNSA. The chain has TRBV7-2 and TRBJ2-5, with TRBD1 matching over 8 bases. The clonotype comes from a human donor who received a COVID-19 vaccine. The sequencing here drew on CD4+ T cells from PBMCs cultured with HCoV-229E spike peptides, taken before COVID-19 vaccination. DNA of the CDR3: TGTGCCAGCAGCTTACAGGGGGCTTCAGAGACCCAGTACTTC. It encodes CASSLQGASETQYF.